This T cell receptor beta chain was identified during a study of cytomegalovirus exposure and HLA in healthy donors (dated by TCRdb to about 2017). For the study in its entirety: An earlier analysis of some 550 of the donors reported approximately 290 Gb of sequence data and some 100 million unique TCR beta sequences from 150 million to 200 million T cells. Roughly 300 gigabases of sequencing data and tens of millions of unique TCR sequences were included in an early release covering 550 to 800 HLA-typed donors. Of the roughly 390 genotyped donors, approximately 81% were placed in the genetic ancestry cluster associated with self-reported Caucasian donors. The aim of the study was to test whether cataloging public T cell receptors could identify signatures of past pathogen exposure. Using immunosequencing, the study profiled T cell repertoires from some 670 subjects and related those repertoires to cytomegalovirus serostatus. A separate validation cohort of 90 to 150 different subjects was used in addition to the roughly 700-subject first cohort. To predict cytomegalovirus infection status, the study combined high-throughput TCR immunosequencing, statistical association of individual TCRs with disease status, and machine learning. A later analysis re-analyzed previously published TCR beta repertoires from approximately 700 donors and added high-resolution HLA genotyping to study TCR occurrence patterns. Rather than using new phenotypic data, the later analysis identified candidate immune exposures from TCR beta sequences and from how often those sequences occurred across donors. An earlier analysis of nearly 600 of the donors applied high-throughput TCR beta sequencing to assess whether each TCR beta V gene segment acted as functional or pseudogenic. Alongside the repertoire data, information on donor age, sex, ethnicity and CMV serostatus was compiled. Genome-wide SNP genotypes for about 65% of the roughly 700 donors were used in a later genetic analysis, which treated that subset as a discovery cohort. Every repertoire in the discovery cohort had been generated on one and the same sequencing platform. HLA typing included class I and class II loci at four-digit resolution. Typing coverage varied by locus: about 620-630 donors for A, B, C, DRB1 and DQB1; around 560 for DQA1; 600 to 610 for DPA1; fewer than 480 for DPB1. Five DR-DQ haplotypes were handled as single units for association and clustering, since linkage in the cohort was strong. Across roughly 420 genotyped donors of the cohort, an average of roughly 250,000 unique TCR beta nucleotide sequences per donor were sequenced, and approximately 17% of those sequences were non-productive. Overall results and qualifications from the work: Because the 87-base-pair reads could not distinguish some IMGT-functional V segments, including TRBV6-2 and TRBV6-3, those segments were excluded. The sequencing pipeline was judged likely to have produced a cluster of highly shared sequence variants as a technical artifact. A total of about 180 TCR beta chains were listed by the study as associated with cytomegalovirus. At a false discovery rate of 0.05, a later analysis linked about 17,000 TCR beta sequences to specific HLA alleles. An earlier analysis of approximately 500 of the donors showed that most TCR beta V segments appeared in productive rearrangements either about 87% or about 30% of the time, which broadly matched IMGT annotations. A further reported finding was that TCR beta sequences accurately predicted the HLA-A and HLA-B alleles for most subjects in the first cohort. Linkage disequilibrium might explain the correlated functional status among segregating V segments, but an unknown experimental factor could not be excluded. Three of the identified cytomegalovirus-associated TCR beta chains were confirmed in vitro to be specific for cytomegalovirus antigens. Presence/absence analyses assumed roughly uniform sequencing depth across donors, an assumption that may not hold. For the cohort, immune exposure information was limited to CMV serostatus. Most TCR sequences were seen in very few donors, while some public TCRs were found in many individuals. Cytomegalovirus status was reported to be diagnosed by the classifier with high specificity and sensitivity in both the original and validation cohorts. Compared with equally common non-associated chains, HLA-associated TCR beta chains in a later analysis were more clonally expanded and had lower generation probabilities. According to a later analysis, TCR association rates differed among HLA loci, with DRB1 alleles showing the most associated TCRs and HLA-C alleles showing the fewest. A later genetic analysis reported fewer N-insertions in productive TCRs among donors in an Asian-associated ancestry cluster than the approximately 670-donor mean. Because some donors lacked HLA typing at each locus, the association tests relied only on the typed subset. An association between a missense DCLRE1C variant and V-gene and J-gene trimming of TCR beta chains was found in a later genetic analysis and replicated in an independent cohort. Only TCR beta chains were sequenced in this cohort, and the absence of alpha or paired-chain data limited detectable features. A later analysis found that most CMV-associated TCR beta chains appeared HLA-restricted, with HLA associations seemingly driven largely by CMV exposure. When HLA alleles, especially DR and DQ, strongly co-occurred, TCR associations were difficult to assign to individual alleles. Because counts were too low, seventeen rarely observed V segments, including chromosome 9 orphons, were left out of the earlier analysis of 500 to 750 of the donors. The authors suggested that the approach could potentially be generalized to other disease states and immunological phenotypes. In a later analysis, several top co-occurrence clusters were reported to appear linked to parvovirus B19, influenza, CMV and Epstein-Barr virus.

Worth noting for this clone: No cognate antigen has been identified for it. Base qualities are not provided; no much larger clone lies one nucleotide away.

Libraries were made using the immunoSEQ multiplex PCR assay. A mixture of 60 forward primers for TCR Vbeta segments and 13 reverse primers for TCR Jbeta segments was used in the multiplex PCR. Amplification of the CDR3 region of rearranged TCR beta genes was performed with a multiplex PCR assay on genomic DNA. The Illumina HiSeq System was used to sequence the amplified TCR beta libraries as 87-base-pair reads. Under the source paper's analysis protocol: In a later analysis, tens of millions of unique TCR beta chains were counted across the approximately 670 repertoires, and about 9.9 million of these chains were shared by at least two donors. Raw reads were error-corrected and collapsed into unique sequences with a nearest-neighbor algorithm that merged closely related sequences to remove PCR and sequencing errors. V, D and J gene segments were assigned by aligning CDR3 sequences to IMGT reference sequences. For a sequence to be retained, a match of at least six nucleotides was required to both a V gene segment and a J gene segment. A rearrangement was called productive if the CDR3 had no stop codons and remained in frame with V and J, and every other rearrangement was called non-productive. Following IMGT convention, CDR3 was defined as the stretch from the second conserved V-encoded cysteine to the conserved J-encoded phenylalanine. In an earlier analysis of around 570 of the donors, sequences lacking an unambiguous match to a single V gene segment were excluded. In an earlier analysis of 450 to 700 of the donors, V segments were called functional above 56.7% productive rearrangements and were called segregating when the between-donor standard deviation exceeded 5%. A statistical classification framework was developed to diagnose cytomegalovirus status using the catalog of TCR beta chain sequences. In a later analysis, V and J genes were assigned by comparing TCR nucleotide sequences against IMGT/GENE-DB human TR gene sequences. The TCRdist pipeline was used in a later analysis to assign CDR3 sequences and most-parsimonious VDJ recombination scenarios. In a later analysis, each TCR beta chain was defined by its CDR3 amino acid sequence together with its V-gene family, and reads without a unique V-gene family were excluded. To address suspected cross-contamination and a sequencing artifact, a later analysis removed some 620 highly shared, low-generation-probability nucleotide sequences. For each public chain, a later analysis derived a clonal expansion index from normalized ranks of inferred template counts within each repertoire. In a later analysis, generation probabilities were computed with a VDJ recombination model fitted to out-of-frame rearrangements, and the resulting probabilities were checked against IGoR. A later analysis scored TCR-TCR, TCR-HLA and TCR-CMV co-occurrence with hypergeometric tests, applying a repertoire-size bias correction to TCR pairs. False discovery rates were estimated in a later analysis by permuting HLA or CMV assignments 20 times. In a later analysis, co-occurring TCRs were grouped using DBSCAN, and TCRdist sequence similarity was added for clustering within HLA-allele-positive subsets. Repertoires with fewer than 30,000 or more than 120,000 public chains were left out of co-occurrence clustering, as were several repertoires with anomalous nucleotide sharing. Not all clones reach the TCRdb copy of this immuneACCESS table, which keeps in-frame sequences only. Checked studies attribute under half of the gap to unresolved V genes and leave the rest unexplained. V and J calls and clone size come straight from that table; D and trimming were deduced from the DNA. The sample yields about 160,000 clones; approximately 79% were counted once. 0.85% to 1% of the sample rests with the top ten.

V lost 3 bases and J lost 1 base; the stretch between them is 12 bases long. Per the germline V gene, KGHSH is the CDR1 and LQKENI is the CDR2. The CDR3 covers 15 residues, taking in both the cysteine and the phenylalanine. Of the read, only the CDR3 DNA is kept; its 45 bases are in frame from base 1. The cohort was made up of roughly 670 healthy bone marrow donors. At the time of sampling, every cohort member was nominally healthy, though immune exposures that went unrecorded were likely present. The donor tested CMV seropositive and was one of the 289 seropositive cohort members. Each donor provided a peripheral blood sample, and peripheral blood mononuclear cells were used for TCR beta sequencing. The Qiagen DNeasy Blood Extraction Kit was used to extract genomic DNA from the blood cell samples.

The rearranged chain carries TRBV18 and TRBJ1-1; the D segment could be TRBD1, given 6 matching bases. Source material: PBMCs. The clonotype comes from a woman aged 45-59 years in good health and CMV-seropositive. The nucleotides are TGTGCCAGCTCACCCTCCAGGGGCTCGAACACTGAAGCTTTCTTT. It specifies CASSPSRGSNTEAFF.